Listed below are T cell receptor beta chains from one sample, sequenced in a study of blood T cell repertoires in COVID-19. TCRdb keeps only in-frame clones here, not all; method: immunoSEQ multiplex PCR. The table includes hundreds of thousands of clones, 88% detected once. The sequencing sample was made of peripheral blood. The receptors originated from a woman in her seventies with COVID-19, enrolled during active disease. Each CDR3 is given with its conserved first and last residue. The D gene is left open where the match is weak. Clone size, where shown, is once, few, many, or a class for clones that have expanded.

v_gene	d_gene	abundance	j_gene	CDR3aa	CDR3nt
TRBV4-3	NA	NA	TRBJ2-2	CASSQDPSGPTNTGELFF	TGCGCCAGCAGCCAAGATCCCAGCGGGCCTACGAACACCGGGGAGCTGTTTTTT
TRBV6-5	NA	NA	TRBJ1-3	CASSYSTQGNTIYF	TGTGCCAGCAGTTACTCGACTCAGGGAAACACCATATATTTT
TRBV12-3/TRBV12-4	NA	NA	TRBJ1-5	CASRNQGDPPQHF	TGTGCCAGCAGAAATCAGGGTGACCCACCCCAGCATTTT
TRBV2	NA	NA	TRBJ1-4	CASSEPANEKLFF	TGTGCCAGCAGTGAACCAGCTAATGAAAAACTGTTTTTT
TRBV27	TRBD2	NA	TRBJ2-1	CASRPASGVNEQFF	TGTGCCAGCAGACCCGCTAGCGGGGTCAATGAGCAGTTCTTC
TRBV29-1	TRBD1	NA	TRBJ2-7	CSVANAGTGGEQYF	TGCAGCGTCGCAAACGCCGGGACAGGGGGCGAGCAGTACTTC
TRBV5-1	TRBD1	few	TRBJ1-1	CASSLDPGGNTEAFF	TGCGCCAGCAGCTTGGATCCAGGGGGGAACACTGAAGCTTTCTTT
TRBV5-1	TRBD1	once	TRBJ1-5	CASSPGGGDQPQHF	TGCGCCAGCAGCCCAGGGGGCGGTGATCAGCCCCAGCATTTT
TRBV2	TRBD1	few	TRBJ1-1	CASTEQGSVNTEAFF	TGTGCCAGCACCGAACAGGGGTCTGTGAACACTGAAGCTTTCTTT
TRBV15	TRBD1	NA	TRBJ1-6	CATSRGGQTNSPLHF	TGTGCCACCAGCCGGGGGGGACAGACAAATTCACCCCTCCACTTT
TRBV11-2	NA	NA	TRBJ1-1	CASSPWGGDTEAFF	TGTGCCAGCAGCCCCTGGGGCGGTGACACTGAAGCTTTCTTT
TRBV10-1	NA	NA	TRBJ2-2	CASSEDRSLAGELFF	TGCGCCAGCAGTGAGGACAGGAGTCTCGCCGGGGAGCTGTTTTTT
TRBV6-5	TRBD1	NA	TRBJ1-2	CASSKPDRGDGYTF	TGTGCCAGCAGTAAACCAGACAGGGGAGATGGCTACACCTTC
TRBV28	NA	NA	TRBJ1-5	CASIPGDNQPQHF	TGTGCCAGCATCCCCGGGGACAATCAGCCCCAGCATTTT
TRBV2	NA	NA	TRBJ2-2	CASSKEARTGELFF	TGTGCCAGCAGCAAGGAGGCTCGGACCGGGGAGCTGTTTTTT
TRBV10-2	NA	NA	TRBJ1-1	CASSETGRVTEAFF	TGCGCCAGCAGTGAAACAGGGCGAGTTACTGAAGCTTTCTTT
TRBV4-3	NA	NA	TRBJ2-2	CASSHPNTGELFF	TGCGCCAGCAGCCACCCTAACACCGGGGAGCTGTTTTTT
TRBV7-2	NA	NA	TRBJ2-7	CASSLAPDETYEQYF	TGTGCCAGCAGCTTAGCTCCCGATGAGACCTACGAGCAGTACTTC
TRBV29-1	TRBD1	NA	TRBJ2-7	CSVDRSLAQDSYEQYF	TGCAGCGTGGACAGGAGCCTAGCCCAAGACTCCTACGAGCAGTACTTC
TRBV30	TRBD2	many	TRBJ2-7	CAWSFAAGGTYEQYF	TGTGCCTGGAGTTTTGCCGCGGGGGGCACCTACGAGCAGTACTTC
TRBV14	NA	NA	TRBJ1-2	CASSQGPAGLRGGYTF	TGTGCCAGCAGCCAAGGCCCCGCGGGGCTGAGAGGCGGCTACACCTTC
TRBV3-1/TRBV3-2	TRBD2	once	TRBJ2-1	CASSPRLELAGEAWVNEQFF	TGTGCCAGCAGCCCCCGTCTCGAACTAGCGGGGGAAGCATGGGTCAATGAGCAGTTCTTC
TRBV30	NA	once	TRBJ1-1	CAWSGRNTEAFF	TGTGCCTGGAGTGGGAGAAACACTGAAGCTTTCTTT
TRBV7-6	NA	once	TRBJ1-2	CASSSHPRGPNYGYTF	TGTGCCAGCAGCTCCCACCCTAGGGGCCCCAACTATGGCTACACCTTC
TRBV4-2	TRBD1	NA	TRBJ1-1	CASSQASGGLMNTEAFF	TGTGCCAGCAGCCAAGCCTCAGGGGGGCTCATGAACACTGAAGCTTTCTTT
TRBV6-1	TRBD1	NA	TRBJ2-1	CASSEAWDRAYNEQFF	TGTGCCAGCAGTGAAGCGTGGGACAGGGCCTACAATGAGCAGTTCTTC
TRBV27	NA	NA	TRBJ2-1	CASSLPGDGGKFF	TGTGCCAGCAGTTTACCGGGGGACGGAGGAAAGTTCTTC
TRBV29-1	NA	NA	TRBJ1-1	CSVEDKRQGQAFF	TGCAGCGTTGAAGATAAGCGGCAGGGGCAAGCTTTCTTT
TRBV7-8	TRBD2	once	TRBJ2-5	CASSLRRGGVETQYF	TGTGCCAGCAGCTTAAGGCGGGGGGGCGTCGAGACCCAGTACTTC
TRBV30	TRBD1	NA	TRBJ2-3	CAWSTNRGPADTQYF	TGTGCCTGGAGTACAAACAGGGGGCCAGCAGATACGCAGTATTTT
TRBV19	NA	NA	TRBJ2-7	CASSTRRGSYEQYF	TGTGCCAGTAGTACCCGACGGGGATCCTACGAGCAGTACTTC
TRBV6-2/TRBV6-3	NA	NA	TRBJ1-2	CASSDGKSYGYTF	TGTGCCAGCAGCGACGGGAAATCCTATGGCTACACCTTC
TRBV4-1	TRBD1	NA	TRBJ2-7	CASSQGGQGAYEQYF	TGCGCCAGCAGCCAAGGGGGACAGGGCGCGTACGAGCAGTACTTC
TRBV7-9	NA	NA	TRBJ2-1	CASTLGRGNEQFF	TGTGCCAGCACCTTGGGCAGGGGCAATGAGCAGTTCTTC
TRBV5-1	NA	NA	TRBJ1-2	CASSLALRDGYTF	TGCGCCAGCAGCTTGGCCTTAAGAGATGGCTACACCTTC
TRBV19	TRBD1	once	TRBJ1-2	CASHAGDRGSSGYTF	TGTGCCAGTCACGCCGGGGACAGGGGCTCTTCTGGCTACACCTTC
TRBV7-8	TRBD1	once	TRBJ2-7	CASSPQTGPYEQYF	TGTGCCAGCAGCCCTCAGACAGGGCCCTACGAGCAGTACTTC
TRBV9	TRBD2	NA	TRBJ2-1	CASSVGGGFSYNEQFF	TGTGCCAGCAGCGTCGGCGGGGGGTTCTCCTACAATGAGCAGTTCTTC
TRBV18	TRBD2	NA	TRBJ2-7	CASSPPEGGGSYEQYF	TGTGCCAGCTCACCACCGGAAGGCGGGGGGTCCTACGAGCAGTACTTC
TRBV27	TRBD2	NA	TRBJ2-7	CASSLAGGYYEQYF	TGTGCCAGCAGCCTAGCGGGGGGATACTACGAGCAGTACTTC
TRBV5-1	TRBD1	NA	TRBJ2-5	CASSSMDRQETQYF	TGCGCCAGCAGCTCGATGGACAGGCAAGAGACCCAGTACTTC
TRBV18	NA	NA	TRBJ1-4	CASSLTLGDEKLFF	TGTGCCAGCTCACTCACCCTAGGGGATGAAAAACTGTTTTTT
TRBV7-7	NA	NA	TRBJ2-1	CASSLGGGSYNEQFF	TGTGCCAGCAGCTTAGGAGGGGGAAGCTACAATGAGCAGTTCTTC
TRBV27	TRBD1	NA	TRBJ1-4	CASSRQGVGILREKLFF	TGTGCCAGCAGTCGACAGGGGGTCGGAATCCTCCGGGAAAAACTGTTTTTT
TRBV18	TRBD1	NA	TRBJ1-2	CASSLLPTGDYGYTF	TGTGCCAGCTCACTGCTCCCGACAGGGGACTATGGCTACACCTTC
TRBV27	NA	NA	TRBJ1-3	CASSSSFGNTIYF	TGTGCCAGCAGTTCATCCTTTGGAAACACCATATATTTT
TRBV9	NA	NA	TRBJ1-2	CASSVALGGIYGYTF	TGTGCCAGCAGCGTAGCTTTGGGGGGAATCTATGGCTACACCTTC
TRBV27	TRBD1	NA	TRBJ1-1	CASSSLRGTVNTEAFF	TGTGCCAGCAGTTCCCTACGTGGGACAGTGAACACTGAAGCTTTCTTT
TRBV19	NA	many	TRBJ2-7	CASSEQGASYEQYF	TGTGCCAGTAGCGAACAGGGAGCCTCCTACGAGCAGTACTTC
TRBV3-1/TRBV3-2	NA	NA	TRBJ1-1	CASSQAASGTEAFF	TGTGCCAGCAGCCAAGCAGCGTCGGGAACTGAAGCTTTCTTT
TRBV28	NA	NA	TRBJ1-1	CASSLRGGTEAFF	TGTGCCAGCAGTCTCAGGGGAGGGACTGAAGCTTTCTTT
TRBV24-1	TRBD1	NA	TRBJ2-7	CATSDTTGGNEQYF	TGTGCCACCAGTGATACGACAGGGGGGAACGAGCAGTACTTC
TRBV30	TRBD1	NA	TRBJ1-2	CAWSVTGQGVRGYTF	TGTGCCTGGAGTGTGACGGGACAGGGGGTGAGGGGCTACACCTTC
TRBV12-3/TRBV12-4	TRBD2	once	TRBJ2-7	CASGRDYEQYF	TGTGCCAGCGGGAGGGACTACGAGCAGTACTTC
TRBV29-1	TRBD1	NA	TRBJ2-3	CSVSQDRGVADTQYF	TGCAGCGTTTCCCAGGACAGGGGGGTGGCAGATACGCAGTATTTT
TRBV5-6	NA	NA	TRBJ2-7	CASSLATYEQYF	TGTGCCAGCAGCTTGGCCACCTACGAGCAGTACTTC
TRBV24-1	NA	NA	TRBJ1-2	CATSDLRAGYGYTF	TGTGCCACCAGTGATTTGAGGGCGGGATATGGCTACACCTTC